This paragraph covers one T cell receptor (beta chain) sequence. Its antigen is still unknown. These data are taken from a study of T cells after yellow fever vaccination. Findings and limits, study-wide: Subsequent booster samples again held most clones from primary vaccination (96% CD4, about 90% CD8). Some clonotypes were seen in both the CD4 and the CD8 compartments. These made up a small share and likely arose from convergent recombination.

Between the trimmed V and J ends, which lost 0 bases and 1 base, there was a span of 12 bases. This CDR3 region has 16 residues. The V gene's germline CDR1 is LGHDT and CDR2 YNNKEL (reference sequence). A process of 5'RACE template switching, which added a universal primer site and UMIs, was used to make TCR cDNA. TCRdb ran MiXCR on the 5' RACE reads and lists one entry per CDR3 protein. The sample comprises more than 350,000 distinct CDR3 sequences, 11% of which are singletons, and around 19% rests with the top ten. V usage is TRBV3-1 and J usage is TRBJ1-1, with TRBD1 as a possible D gene (6 bases). This TCR derives from a young man who received the YFV17D yellow fever vaccine. Here the sequenced sample was PBMCs, taken on the day of the first yellow fever vaccination. CDR3 nucleotides: TGTGCCAGCAGCCAAGAGTTGGGGGCTCGGAACACTGAAGCTTTCTTT. This codes for CASSQELGARNTEAFF. The full variable domain, with the rest looked up from reference TRBV3-1 and TRBJ1-1, is DTAVSQTPKYLVTQMGNDKSIKCEQNLGHDTMYWYKQDSKKFLKIMFSYNNKELIINETVPNRFSPKSPDKAHLNLHINSLELGDSAVYFCASSQELGARNTEAFFGQGTRLTVV.